Detailed here is one TCR beta chain. Its antigen is currently unknown. Absent ophthalmopathy progression within 18 months defined stable Graves' hyperthyroidism. The PBMCs were sourced from fresh peripheral blood (about 9.6 ml). The data are from a study of T cells in Graves' hyperthyroidism and ophthalmopathy. Study-level results: The blood repertoire included most of the expanded thyroid clonotypes above 0.001.

Germline CDR1 reads ENHRY; CDR2 reads SYGVKD. V shed 3 bases, J shed 0 bases, and the junction held 8 bases outside the gene matches. This CDR3 has 17 residues. Amplified regions were TCR beta CDR3 sequences from RNA transcripts. TCR CDR3 underwent first-round RT-PCR with the HTBI primer set. TCRdb ran MiXCR on the multiplex PCR reads and lists one entry per CDR3 protein. The table includes 350,000 to 500,000 distinct CDR3 sequences, 12% to 15% detected once. The sequencing sample was made of blood. The V and J genes are TRBV10-3 and TRBJ1-1, with 9 bases fitting TRBD1. This receptor was taken from a woman in her late teens or twenties with Graves' hyperthyroidism. CDR3 coding DNA: TGTGCCATCAGTGACGACAGGGGGTTGACAATGAACACTGAAGCTTTCTTT. This codes for CAISDDRGLTMNTEAFF.